The sequence of this T cell receptor beta chain was determined in a study of beta chain features in type 1 diabetes. Study-level findings and limits: Type 1 diabetes patients showed a moderate but significant shortening of TCRB CDR3s in all four CD4+ subsets.

Turning to this clone: Its antigen remains unknown.

The whole isolated RNA underwent reverse transcription, so sequencing captured expressed TCRB transcripts. Assay: immunoSEQ multiplex PCR; the TCRdb copy retains only in-frame clones and omits some. The sample includes about 700,000 clones, 13% of them seen just once. The CDR3 is made up of 14 amino acids. J lost 5 bases, V lost 4 bases, and 8 bases had no gene match. CDR1 and CDR2 (germline): SGDLS, YYNGEE. The rearrangement joins TRBV9 to TRBJ2-7, with 8 bases lining up with TRBD1. The sequencing input was naive CD4+ T cells from blood. The receptor comes from a man aged 18 to 29 with type 1 diabetes. CDR3 amino acids: CASSPRTGPNEQYF. CDR3 in DNA: TGTGCCAGCAGCCCTCGGACAGGGCCAAACGAGCAGTACTTC.